This TCR beta chain was sequenced in a study of Ad26.COV2.S vaccination and SARS-CoV-2 variants. The treatment denotes: about 20 received Ad26.COV2.S at low or high dose, single or two shots; roughly five received placebo; per-sample allocation not given. Sample collection was performed on day 63 after the first vaccine or placebo injection. Germline V gene data show CDR1 as MNHEY and CDR2 as SVGAGI. The CDR3 runs to 13 residues. Trimming took off 5 bases at V and 5 bases at J, with 10 bases between the two ends. Assay: immunoSEQ multiplex PCR; the TCRdb copy retains only in-frame clones and omits some. This repertoire shows around 450,000 clones, 80% to 90% found once; its top ten account for about 2.5%.

This TCR was recovered from a person between 18 and 65 years old who received the Ad26.COV2.S COVID-19 vaccine or a placebo. This material consisted of peripheral blood, taken in a trial of Ad26.COV2.S vaccine versus placebo. The chain recombines TRBV6-5 with TRBJ1-5; D call uncertain. DNA of the CDR3: TGTGCCAGCAGTCGAGAAAGGCATCAGCCCCAGCATTTT. Translated: CASSRERHQPQHF.